This TCR beta chain came from a study of T-cell reconstitution after alpha-beta-depleted transplantation in children. Overall study findings and caveats: The main origin of T-cell counts and diversity one year after transplant was newly produced T cells. Approximately two months post-transplant, alpha-beta T cells reportedly originated from several hundred expanded graft clones. Surviving recipient T cells and thymic progenitors accounted for the high day-60 TCRbeta diversity observed in some patients.

During its preparation, the TCRbeta library received unique molecular identifiers. TCRdb reprocessed the PCR reads with MiXCR, giving one entry per CDR3 protein. The sample consists of fewer than 250,000 distinct CDR3 sequences, roughly 15% of them appearing once. This clonotype has more than one count but fewer than ten. What it binds is unknown. A read error may account for a junction end that differs from germline. Germline CDR1 reads MRHNA; CDR2 reads SNTAGT. The CDR3 spans 15 residues. Sequencing used PBMCs, mostly from graft donor cells, obtained 360 days after TCRalphabeta/CD19-depleted stem cell transplant. This TCR was sampled from a male patient aged 2-9 years who had a stem cell transplant for acute lymphoblastic leukemia, so the T cells may come from the graft donor. This sequence joins TRBV6-4 and TRBJ2-2, with 9 nucleotides matching TRBD2. DNA for the CDR3: TGTGCCAGCAGTAGCGGGGGGTCGAACACCGGTGAGCTGTTTTTT. This sequence encodes CASSSGGSNTGELFF.